Each of the 7 T cell receptor beta chains below was sequenced from the same sample in a study of early T cells in non-severe SARS-CoV-2 infection. TCRdb ran MiXCR on the 5' RACE reads and lists one entry per CDR3 protein. The sample includes 70,000 to 90,000 distinct CDR3 sequences, about 16% of them seen just once. Sequencing used whole blood. Receptors were obtained from an adult who was a healthcare worker with PCR-confirmed SARS-CoV-2 infection or an uninfected control (not recorded which).

V usage is TRBV24-1 and J usage is TRBJ1-2; D remains ambiguous. CDR3 length equals 11 residues. Germline V lookup: CDR1 KGHDR, CDR2 SFDVKD. The V gene lost 10 bases and the J gene lost 4 bases, with 9 bases spanning the gap. The CDR3 region has the DNA TGTGCCACTCACAGTTCCTATGGCTACACCTTC. Its protein product is CATHSSYGYTF.

In its sample, this clonotype was seen many times. The V and J genes are TRBV4-3 and TRBJ2-3; D could derive from TRBD1 or TRBD2 (5 bases each). The germline V gene encodes CDR1 LGHNA and CDR2 YSLEER. V lost 1 base to trimming and J lost 8 bases, with 13 bases between them. This CDR3 is built from 14 residues. The CDR3 DNA is TGCGCCAGCAGCCAAGGGGGGTCAGTTGCTACGCAGTATTTT. Protein product: CASSQGGSVATQYF.

This chain joins TRBV20-1 and TRBJ2-2; 10 positions agree with TRBD2. Germline lookup yields CDR1 DFQATT and CDR2 SNEGSKA (reference sequence). Trimming removed 6 bases from V and 2 bases from J; junction bases left unmatched: 6. The CDR3 loop spans 15 amino acids. CDR3 sequence (DNA): TGCAGTGCAACCGGACTAGCGGTAAACACCGGGGAGCTGTTTTTT. It encodes CSATGLAVNTGELFF.

For this clonotype: At one end the junction does not follow the germline gene, possibly because of a read error. This chain joins TRBV6-1 and TRBJ2-4; 11 nucleotides line up with TRBD2. Germline CDR1 is MNHNS and CDR2 is SASEGT. The CDR3 covers 10 residues. The CDR3 DNA is TGTGCCAGCTCCGGGACTAGCGGAGTTTTC. It is translated as CASSGTSGVF.

This clonotype was recorded a few times. The J gene is TRBJ1-2, the V gene TRBV5-6; perhaps TRBD1 as D (6 bases). The CDR3 is 20 amino acids. Germline CDR1 is SGHDT and CDR2 is YYEEEE. The V gene lost 2 bases and the J gene lost 8 bases, with 34 bases spanning the gap. The CDR3 DNA follows: TGTGCCAGCAGCTTCCGGAACTCGCCCCCTTTGACAGGCGGCTACGGCGGCTACACCTTC. It yields the protein CASSFRNSPPLTGGYGGYTF.

The rearrangement links TRBV11-2 to TRBJ2-3; possible D gene TRBD2, 5 bases. This CDR3 region has 14 residues. Germline V gene sequence: CDR1 SGHAT, CDR2 FQNNGV. V lost 3 bases to trimming and J lost 2 bases, with 9 bases between them. The CDR3 protein is CASSLTINTDTQYF. For the CDR3, the DNA is TGTGCCAGCAGCTTGACTATAAACACAGATACGCAGTATTTT.

The V call is TRBV20-1, the J call TRBJ1-2; a weak D match, TRBD1 (5 bases). V shed 7 bases and J shed 1 base, with 7 bases lying between them. The CDR3 has 11 amino acids. Per the germline V gene, CDR1 is DFQATT and CDR2 is SNEGSKA (reference sequence). In nucleotides, the CDR3 is TGCAGTGGAGACAGTAACTATGGCTACACCTTC. As protein: CSGDSNYGYTF.